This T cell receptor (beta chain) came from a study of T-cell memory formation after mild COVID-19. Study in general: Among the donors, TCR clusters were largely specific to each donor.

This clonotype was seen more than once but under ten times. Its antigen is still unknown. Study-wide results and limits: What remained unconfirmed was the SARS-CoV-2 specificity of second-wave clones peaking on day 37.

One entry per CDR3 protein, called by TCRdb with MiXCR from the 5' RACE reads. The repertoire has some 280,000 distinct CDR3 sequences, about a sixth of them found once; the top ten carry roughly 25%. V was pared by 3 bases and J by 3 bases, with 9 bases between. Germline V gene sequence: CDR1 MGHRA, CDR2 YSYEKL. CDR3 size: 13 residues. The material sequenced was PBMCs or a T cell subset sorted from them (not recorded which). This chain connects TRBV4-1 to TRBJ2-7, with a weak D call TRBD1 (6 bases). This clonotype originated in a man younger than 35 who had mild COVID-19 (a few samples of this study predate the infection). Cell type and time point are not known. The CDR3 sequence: CASSQYRDYEQYV. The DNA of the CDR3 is TGCGCCAGCAGCCAGTACAGGGACTACGAGCAGTACGTC.